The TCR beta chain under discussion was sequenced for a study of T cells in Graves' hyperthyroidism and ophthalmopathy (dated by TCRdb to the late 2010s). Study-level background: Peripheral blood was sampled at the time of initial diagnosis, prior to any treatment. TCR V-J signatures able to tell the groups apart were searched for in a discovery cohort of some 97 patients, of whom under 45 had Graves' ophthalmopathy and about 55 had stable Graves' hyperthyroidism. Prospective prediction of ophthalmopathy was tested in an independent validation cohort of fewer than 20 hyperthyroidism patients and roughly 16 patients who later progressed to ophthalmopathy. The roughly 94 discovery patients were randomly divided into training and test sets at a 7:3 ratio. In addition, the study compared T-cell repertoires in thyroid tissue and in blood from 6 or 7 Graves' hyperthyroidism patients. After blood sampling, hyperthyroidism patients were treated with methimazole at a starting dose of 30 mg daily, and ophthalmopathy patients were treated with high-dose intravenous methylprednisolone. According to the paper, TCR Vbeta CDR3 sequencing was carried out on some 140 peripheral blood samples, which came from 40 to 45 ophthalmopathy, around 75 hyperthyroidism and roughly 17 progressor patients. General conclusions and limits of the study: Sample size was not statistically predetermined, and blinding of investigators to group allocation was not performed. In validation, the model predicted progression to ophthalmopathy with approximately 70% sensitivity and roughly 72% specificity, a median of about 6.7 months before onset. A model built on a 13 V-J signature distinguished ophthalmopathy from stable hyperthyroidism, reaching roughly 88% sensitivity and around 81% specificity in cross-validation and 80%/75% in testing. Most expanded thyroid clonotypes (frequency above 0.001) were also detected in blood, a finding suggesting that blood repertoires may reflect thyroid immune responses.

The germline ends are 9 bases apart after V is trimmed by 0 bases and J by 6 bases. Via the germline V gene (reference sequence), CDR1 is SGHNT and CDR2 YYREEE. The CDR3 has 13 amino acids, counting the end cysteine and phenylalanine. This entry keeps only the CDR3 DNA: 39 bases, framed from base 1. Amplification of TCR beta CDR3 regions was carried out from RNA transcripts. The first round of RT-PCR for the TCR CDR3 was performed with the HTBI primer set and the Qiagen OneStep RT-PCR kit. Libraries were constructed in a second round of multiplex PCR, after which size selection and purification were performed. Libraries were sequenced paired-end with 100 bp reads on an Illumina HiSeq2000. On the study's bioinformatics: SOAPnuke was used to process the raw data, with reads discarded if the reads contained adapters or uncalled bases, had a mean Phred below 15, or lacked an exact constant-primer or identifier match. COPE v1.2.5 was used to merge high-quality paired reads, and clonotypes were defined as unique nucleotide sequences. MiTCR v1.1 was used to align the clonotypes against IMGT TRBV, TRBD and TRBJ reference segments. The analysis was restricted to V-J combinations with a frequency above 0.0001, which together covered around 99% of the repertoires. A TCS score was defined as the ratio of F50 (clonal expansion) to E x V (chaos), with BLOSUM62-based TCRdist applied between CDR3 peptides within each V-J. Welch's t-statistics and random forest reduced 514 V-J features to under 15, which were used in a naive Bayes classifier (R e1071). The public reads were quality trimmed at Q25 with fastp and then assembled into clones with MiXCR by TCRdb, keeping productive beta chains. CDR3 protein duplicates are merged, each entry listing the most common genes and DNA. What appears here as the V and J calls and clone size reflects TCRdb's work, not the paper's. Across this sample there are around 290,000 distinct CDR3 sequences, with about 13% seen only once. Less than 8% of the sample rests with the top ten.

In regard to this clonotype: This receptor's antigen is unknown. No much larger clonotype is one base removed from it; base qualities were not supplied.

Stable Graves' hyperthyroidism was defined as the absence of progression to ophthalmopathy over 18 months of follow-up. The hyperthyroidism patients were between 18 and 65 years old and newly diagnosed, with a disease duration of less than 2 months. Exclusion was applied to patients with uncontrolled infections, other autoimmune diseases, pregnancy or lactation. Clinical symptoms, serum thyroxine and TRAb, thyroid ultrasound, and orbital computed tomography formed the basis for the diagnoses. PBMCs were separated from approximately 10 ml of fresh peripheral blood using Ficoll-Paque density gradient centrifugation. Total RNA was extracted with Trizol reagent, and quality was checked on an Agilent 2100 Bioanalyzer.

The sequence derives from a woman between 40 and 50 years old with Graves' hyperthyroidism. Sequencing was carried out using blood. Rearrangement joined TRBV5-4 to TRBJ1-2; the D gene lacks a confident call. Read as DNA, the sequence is TGTGCCAGCAGCTTGGACGGGTTGGATGGCTACACCTTC. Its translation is CASSLDGLDGYTF. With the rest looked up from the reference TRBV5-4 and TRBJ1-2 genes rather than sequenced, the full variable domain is ETGVTQSPTHLIKTRGQQVTLRCSSQSGHNTVSWYQQALGQGPQFIFQYYREEENGRGNFPPRFSGLQFPNYSSELNVNALELDDSALYLCASSLDGLDGYTFGSGTRLTVV.